A single T cell receptor beta chain is shown here with its context. Source study methods: Using reference gene primer amplification, nucleated cell counts were estimated. Profiled with immunoSEQ multiplex PCR; TCRdb holds only in-frame clones, not every one. V, J and clone size are taken as reported in that table, and D and trimming were inferred from the DNA itself. The sample includes 250,000 to 350,000 clones, 70% to 90% seen only once; the top ten take approximately 6%. V was trimmed by 3 bases and J by 2 bases, leaving 13 bases between them. CDR3 length equals 15 residues. The V gene's germline CDR1 is KGHSH and CDR2 LQKENI. This specimen belongs to a study of blood T cell repertoires in COVID-19.

The rearrangement uses TRBV18 and TRBJ1-2; perhaps TRBD1 as D (6 bases). The receptor comes from a woman in her 30s who had recovered from COVID-19. Sequenced input: PBMCs or T cells enriched from blood (not recorded which). DNA of the CDR3: TGTGCCAGCTCACCCCTAGGAGACAGGAACTATGGCTACACCTTC. It codes for CASSPLGDRNYGYTF.